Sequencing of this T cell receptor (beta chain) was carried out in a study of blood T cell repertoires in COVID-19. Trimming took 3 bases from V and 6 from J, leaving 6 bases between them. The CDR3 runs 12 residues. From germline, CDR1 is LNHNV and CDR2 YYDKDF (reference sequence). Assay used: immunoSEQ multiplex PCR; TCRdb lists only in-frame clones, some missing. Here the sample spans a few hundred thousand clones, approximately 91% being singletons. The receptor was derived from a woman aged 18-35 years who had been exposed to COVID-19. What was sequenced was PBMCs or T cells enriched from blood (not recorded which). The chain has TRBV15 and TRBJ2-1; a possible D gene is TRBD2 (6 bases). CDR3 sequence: CATSSSGNEQFF. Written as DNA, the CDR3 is TGTGCCACCAGCAGTAGCGGCAATGAGCAGTTCTTC.